The sequence of this TCR beta chain was determined in a study of blood T cells in healthy people across ages. Whole-study findings and limits: Unknown donor CMV status possibly confounded expanded clonotype changes.

V lost 6 bases and J 2 bases, leaving 15 bases between the germline ends. The germline V gene encodes CDR1 DFQATT and CDR2 SNEGSKA (reference sequence). The CDR3 has 14 residues. This clonotype was detected many times. Antigen unknown. A second PCR of roughly 7 to 11 cycles used a sample-barcoded 5' primer and a J-beta primer mix. TCRdb reanalysed the 5' RACE reads using MiXCR and keeps one entry per CDR3 protein. The table lists hundreds of thousands of distinct CDR3 sequences, less than 35% of them singletons, with approximately 15% in the top ten. The authors drew around 9.3 milliliters of peripheral blood from each donor.

Material: blood. This rearrangement joins TRBV20-1 to TRBJ2-3; D gene uncertain. The clonotype was recovered from a woman over 75 in good health. The CDR3 DNA reads TGCAGTGCAAGGCAACGGGCCTCCACAGATACGCAGTATTTT. Protein sequence: CSARQRASTDTQYF.